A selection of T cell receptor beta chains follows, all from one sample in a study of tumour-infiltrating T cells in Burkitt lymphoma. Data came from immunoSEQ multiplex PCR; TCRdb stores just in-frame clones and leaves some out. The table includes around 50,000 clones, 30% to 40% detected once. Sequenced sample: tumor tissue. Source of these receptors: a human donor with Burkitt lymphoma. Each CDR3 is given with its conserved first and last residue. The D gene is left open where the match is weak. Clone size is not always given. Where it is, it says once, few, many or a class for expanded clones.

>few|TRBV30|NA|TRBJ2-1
TGTGCCTGGAGTGTACAATTAGACAATGAGCAGTTCTTC
CAWSVQLDNEQFF
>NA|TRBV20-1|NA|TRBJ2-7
TGCAGTGCTAGAGCCTATTACGAGCAGTACTTC
CSARAYYEQYF
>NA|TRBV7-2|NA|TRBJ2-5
TGTGCCAGCAGCTTATTGTTCATTGCGGAGACCCAGTACTTC
CASSLLFIAETQYF
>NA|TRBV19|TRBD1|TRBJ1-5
TGTGCCAGTAGTATGGGGCTGGCAGGGGGGTTCAATCAGCCCCAGCATTTT
CASSMGLAGGFNQPQHF
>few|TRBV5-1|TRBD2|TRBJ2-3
TGCGCCAGCAGCCCCGATCCGCCCGGGGGGGGCACAGATACGCAGTATTTT
CASSPDPPGGGTDTQYF
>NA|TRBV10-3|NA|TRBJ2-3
TGTGCCAGCAACTCAGAAAACTCAGATACGCAGTATTTT
CASNSENSDTQYF
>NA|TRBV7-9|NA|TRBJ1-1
TGTGCCAGCAGCTTCTTAGAAGGCACTGAAGCTTTCTTT
CASSFLEGTEAFF
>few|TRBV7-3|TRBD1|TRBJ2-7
TGTGCCAGCAGCTCTACAGGGGTCAACGAGCAGTACTTC
CASSSTGVNEQYF
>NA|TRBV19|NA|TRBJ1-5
TGTGCCAGTCTCTCGGGAACGGGGACCTACAATCAGCCCCAGCATTTT
CASLSGTGTYNQPQHF
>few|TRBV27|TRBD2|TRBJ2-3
TGTGCCAGCAGTTTAACCGGGGGGGACACAGATACGCAGTATTTT
CASSLTGGDTDTQYF
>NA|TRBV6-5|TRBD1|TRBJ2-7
TGTGCCAGCAGTTACACAAGACAGGGGATCACCGAGCAGTACTTC
CASSYTRQGITEQYF
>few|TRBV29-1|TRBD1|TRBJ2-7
TGCAGCGTTTTGGAGAGACAGGGGAACTACGAGCAGTACTTC
CSVLERQGNYEQYF
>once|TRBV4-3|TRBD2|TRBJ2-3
TGCGCCAGCAGCCGAGGTGGCGGGGGGACAACAGATACGCAGTATTTT
CASSRGGGGTTDTQYF
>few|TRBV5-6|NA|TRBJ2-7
TGTGCCAGCACGCCGGAACAGGGCCTCGGGGTCTACGAGCAGTACTTC
CASTPEQGLGVYEQYF
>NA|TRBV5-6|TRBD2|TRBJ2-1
TGTGCCAGCAGCTTTGGGACTAGCGGGCAAGGGCAGTTCTTC
CASSFGTSGQGQFF
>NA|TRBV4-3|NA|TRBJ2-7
TGCGCCAGCAGCCAAGATCGGGCGGTTAGGGCGCACGAGCAGTACTTC
CASSQDRAVRAHEQYF
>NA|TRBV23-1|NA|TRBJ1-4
TGCGCCAGCAGGATTGACGGACCCAAGATATATGAAAAACTGTTTTTT
CASRIDGPKIYEKLFF
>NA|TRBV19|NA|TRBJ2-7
TGTGCCAGTAGTGGACTAGGACAGTCCTACGAGCAGTACTTC
CASSGLGQSYEQYF
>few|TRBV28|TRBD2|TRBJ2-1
TGTGCCAGCAGTCAAGGACTAGCGGGGCAGTTCTTC
CASSQGLAGQFF